The 18 T cell receptor beta chains given below trace back to one sample, sequenced in a study of blood T cell repertoires in COVID-19. Sequenced by immunoSEQ multiplex PCR; TCRdb stores in-frame clones only, minus some. The sample holds about 410,000 clones; 86% are singletons and the top ten take under 1.5%. Input material: peripheral blood. The receptors were sampled from a woman aged 25-40 years with active or convalescent COVID-19.

The chain uses TRBV13 and TRBJ1-2, with D perhaps matching TRBD1 (5 bases). This CDR3 is 14 amino acids long. Germline CDR1 reads PRHDT; CDR2 reads FYEKMQ (reference sequence). The V end lost 4 bases, the J end lost 6 bases, and 15 bases lay between the germline ends. CDR3 nucleotides: TGTGCCAGCAGCTCTATGGGACCGGGAGATGGCTACACCTTC. This encodes CASSSMGPGDGYTF.

V usage is TRBV7-6 and J usage is TRBJ2-2; 7 bases map to TRBD1. This CDR3 is built from 16 residues. The V gene's germline CDR1 is SGHVS and CDR2 FNYEAQ. The J segment lost 4 bases and the V segment lost 5 bases, leaving 10 bases of the junction unmatched. The CDR3 spells CASSGREGAGTGELFF. DNA for the CDR3: TGTGCCAGCAGCGGCCGAGAGGGGGCCGGCACCGGGGAGCTGTTTTTT.

The chain combines TRBV2 with TRBJ1-3; TRBD1 matches 8 bases. Germline V CDR1 and CDR2: SNHLY, FYNNEI. The CDR3 is made up of 17 amino acids. V lost 5 bases, J lost 4 bases, and 13 bases stayed unmatched. The CDR3 reads CASSLTGAQYRGNTIYF. In nucleotides, the CDR3 is TGTGCCAGCAGTCTGACAGGGGCCCAGTATCGAGGAAACACCATATATTTT.

This rearrangement joins TRBV7-8 to TRBJ1-2; the D gene is possibly TRBD1 (6 bases). Germline V gives CDR1 SGHVS, CDR2 FQNEAQ. This CDR3 has 15 amino acids. Trimming took 5 bases from V and 1 from J, leaving 14 bases between them. CDR3 bases: TGTGCCAGCAGCCACGACGCAGGGGATAACTATGGCTACACCTTC. Translated, it gives CASSHDAGDNYGYTF.

This chain uses TRBV6-2 or TRBV6-3 with TRBJ1-2; D gene ambiguous. In germline, CDR1 is MNHEY, CDR2 SVGEGT. Trimming stripped 5 bases from V and 3 bases from J, with 10 bases between. This CDR3 spans 13 amino acids. DNA for the CDR3: TGTGCCAGCAGTACCACGGGGTACTATGGCTACACCTTC. Protein: CASSTTGYYGYTF.

The count of this clone is one. The chain employs TRBV3-1 (or the pseudogene TRBV3-2) and TRBJ2-5, with 10 nucleotides matching TRBD2. V was clipped by 6 bases and J by 5 bases; unmatched bases: 12. The CDR3 loop spans 16 amino acids. Per germline, CDR1 LGHDT and CDR2 YNNKEL (reference sequence). The CDR3 DNA reads as TGTGCCAGCAGTCAAAGCGGGGGGGCCCACTTGGAGACCCAGTACTTC. It is translated as CASSQSGGAHLETQYF.

Concerning this clone: Other DNA sequences in the same sample also yield this CDR3. The chain carries TRBV14 and TRBJ1-1, with D hard to call. The CDR3 length is 13 residues. Germline CDR1 is SGHDN and CDR2 is FVKESK. Trimming removed 4 bases at V and 1 base at J, with 7 bases between. The CDR3 DNA follows: TGTGCCAGCAGCCCGAGGAGGAACACTGAAGCTTTCTTT. Translated, it gives CASSPRRNTEAFF. The variable domain in full, with the rest retrieved from reference TRBV14 and TRBJ1-1, is EAGVTQFPSHSVIEKGQTVTLRCDPISGHDNLYWYRRVMGKEIKFLLHFVKESKQDESGMPNNRFLAERTGGTYSTLKVQPAELEDSGVYFCASSPRRNTEAFFGQGTRLTVV.

The J gene is TRBJ2-7, the V gene TRBV27; TRBD2 is a possible D gene (6 bases). Germline CDR1 MNHEY, CDR2 SMNVEV (reference sequence). V lost 2 bases and J lost 2, with 16 bases in between. This CDR3 comprises 16 residues. In DNA, the CDR3 is TGTGCCAGCAGTTTAACTTTTGGGACTGCCACCTACGAGCAGTACTTC. Its translation is CASSLTFGTATYEQYF.

This chain joins TRBV29-1 and TRBJ1-2; D uncertain. CDR1 is SQVTM, CDR2 ANQGSEA, per germline. With 6 bases removed from V and 10 bases from J, the gap between germline ends came to 21 bases. This CDR3 contains 13 residues. The CDR3 loop reads CSVAGPQLFDYTF. The CDR3 DNA reads TGCAGCGTGGCGGGCCCCCAACTATTTGACTACACCTTC.

The rearrangement links TRBV12-2 to TRBJ1-2; the table names TRBD1, a call not compared with the DNA. TRBV12-2 is annotated as a pseudogene. The CDR3 extends over 16 amino acids. CDR3 bases: TGTGCAAGTCGCCATTGCGACAGGGAAGCTAACTATGGCTACACCTTC. This codes for CASRHCDREANYGYTF.

This rearrangement joins TRBV11-2 to TRBJ2-5, with 12 bases matching TRBD2. The V and J ends lost 2 bases and 6 bases, in that order; junction bases with no gene match: 4. Germline loops: CDR1 SGHAT, CDR2 FQNNGV. This CDR3 contains 15 residues. The CDR3, as DNA: TGTGCCAGCAGCTTACGGCTAGCGGGAGGGAAGACCCAGTACTTC. Protein sequence: CASSLRLAGGKTQYF. The full variable domain, completed using reference TRBV11-2 and TRBJ2-5, is EAGVAQSPRYKIIEKRQSVAFWCNPISGHATLYWYQQILGQGPKLLIQFQNNGVVDDSQLPKDRFSAERLKGVDSTLKIQPAKLEDSAVYLCASSLRLAGGKTQYFGPGTRLLVL.

This chain links TRBV27 with TRBJ2-1; D gene uncertain. The CDR3 length is 15 residues. CDR1 is MNHEY, CDR2 SMNVEV, per germline (reference sequence). Trimming left V 0 bases short and J 0 bases short, with 6 bases between. CDR3 sequence (DNA): TGTGCCAGCAGTTTATCTCCGAGCTCCTACAATGAGCAGTTCTTC. It yields the protein CASSLSPSSYNEQFF.

This clone was seen just once. V usage is TRBV6-2 or TRBV6-3 and J usage is TRBJ2-3, with 8 nucleotides matching TRBD2. From germline, CDR1 is MNHEY and CDR2 SVGEGT. With V trimmed by 6 bases and J by 1 base, 9 bases remained unmatched. This CDR3 has 16 residues. The CDR3 here is CASSPLEAGGTDTQYF. The CDR3 DNA follows: TGTGCCAGCAGCCCTTTGGAAGCGGGGGGCACAGATACGCAGTATTTT.

CDR3 protein: CASHWTGGWAGELFF. Written as DNA, the CDR3 is TGTGCCAGCCACTGGACAGGGGGATGGGCCGGGGAGCTGTTTTTT. The chain links TRBV6-5 to TRBJ2-2, with 10 nucleotides matching TRBD1. The V gene's germline CDR1 is MNHEY and CDR2 SVGAGI. The CDR3 is made up of 15 amino acids. With 8 bases clipped from V and 6 bases from J, the junction kept 9 bases outside the gene matches.

The chain links TRBV6-6 to TRBJ1-1; no clear D. CDR3 length: 15 residues. The germline V and J ends were trimmed by 6 bases and 1 base, with 15 bases remaining between them. Germline assignment: CDR1 MNHNY and CDR2 SVGAGI (reference sequence). The CDR3 DNA reads TGTGCCAGCAGGCGGGTAGGACGAACGAACACTGAAGCTTTCTTT. This gives the protein CASRRVGRTNTEAFF.

This clone was counted a single time. The chain recombines TRBV5-8 with TRBJ2-7, with 9 bases fitting TRBD1. Germline V gene lookup returns CDR1 SGHTS and CDR2 YDEGEE. This CDR3 has 16 residues. Unmatched junction bases numbered 10, after V lost 4 bases and J lost 2 bases. The CDR3 reads CASSTVGGQGAYEQYF. The CDR3, as DNA: TGTGCCAGCAGCACGGTAGGGGGACAGGGCGCCTACGAGCAGTACTTC.

The rearrangement joins TRBV24-1 to TRBJ1-1; 9 bases align to TRBD1. This CDR3 spans 16 amino acids. V shed 5 bases, J shed 1 base, and the junction held 7 bases outside the gene matches. CDR1 KGHDR and CDR2 SFDVKD come from the germline V gene. CDR3 coding DNA: TGTGCCACCAGTGTTCCCCGGGACAGGGCGAACACTGAAGCTTTCTTT. Protein sequence: CATSVPRDRANTEAFF.

V gene TRBV18 combines with J gene TRBJ2-4; D possibly corresponds to TRBD2 (5 bases). Trimming took 2 bases from V and 1 from J, leaving 12 bases between them. The CDR3 spans 16 residues. The V gene's germline CDR1 is KGHSH and CDR2 LQKENI. In nucleotides, the CDR3 is TGTGCCAGCTCACCATGGTCGGGGATGGCCAAAAACATTCAGTACTTC. Translating it yields CASSPWSGMAKNIQYF.